A selection of T cell receptor beta chains follows, all from one sample in a study of T cells in Graves' hyperthyroidism and ophthalmopathy. TCRdb itself ran the multiplex PCR reads through MiXCR, one entry per CDR3 protein. The table has about 350,000 distinct CDR3 sequences, 17% seen once. Sequences were obtained from blood. These receptor sequences come from a woman aged 30 to 39 with Graves' hyperthyroidism that later progressed to Graves' ophthalmopathy. CDR3s include the opening cysteine and the closing phenylalanine or tryptophan. D genes are given only for firm matches. Clone sizes are given selectively: once, few, many, or a class where the clone is expanded.

cdr3_aa cdr3_nt clone_size d_call j_call v_call cdr3_length
CASYVRDTYNEQFF TGTGCCAGCTACGTCCGCGACACGTACAATGAGCAGTTCTTC - - TRBJ2-1 TRBV7-2 14
CSASPFPTSGSSNEQFF TGCAGTGCTAGTCCCTTCCCAACTAGCGGGAGTAGCAATGAGCAGTTCTTC many TRBD2 TRBJ2-1 TRBV20-1 17
CASSLSPGQGENTEAFF TGTGCCAGCAGCTTAAGCCCGGGACAGGGGGAAAACACTGAAGCTTTCTTT few TRBD1 TRBJ1-1 TRBV7-9 17
CASSQTPKNPGQGAHEQYF TGCGCCAGCAGCCAAACGCCAAAAAATCCGGGACAGGGGGCCCACGAGCAGTACTTC - TRBD1 TRBJ2-7 TRBV4-1 19
CASSFAGAGEQYF TGTGCCAGCAGCTTCGCGGGAGCAGGGGAGCAGTACTTC - TRBD2 TRBJ2-7 TRBV7-9 13
CASRYTSGAYNEQFF TGTGCCAGTAGGTACACTAGCGGGGCCTACAATGAGCAGTTCTTC few TRBD2 TRBJ2-1 TRBV19 15
CASSSSQGPNEQFF TGCGCCAGCAGCTCTTCACAGGGTCCGAATGAGCAGTTCTTC many - TRBJ2-1 TRBV5-1 14
CASSVRDRRLYNEQFF TGTGCCAGCAGCGTCCGGGACAGGAGACTCTACAATGAGCAGTTCTTC many TRBD1 TRBJ2-1 TRBV7-8 16
CASSLMTGDYGYTF TGTGCCAGCAGCTTAATGACAGGAGACTATGGCTACACCTTC many - TRBJ1-2 TRBV12-3/TRBV12-4 14
CASSVPGTVTLAKNIQYF TGCGCCAGCAGCGTACCCGGGACGGTGACCCTAGCCAAAAACATTCAGTACTTC - - TRBJ2-4 TRBV4-1 18
CASSQADGPYNEQFF TGTGCCAGCAGCCAAGCGGACGGCCCCTACAATGAGCAGTTCTTC few - TRBJ2-1 TRBV3-1 15
CASSLVGSRVNNEQFF TGCGCCAGCAGCTTGGTGGGTAGTCGCGTAAACAATGAGCAGTTCTTC - - TRBJ2-1 TRBV5-1 16
CASSTTDRLNTGELFF TGTGCCAGCAGCACAACGGACAGGCTTAACACCGGGGAGCTGTTTTTT many TRBD1 TRBJ2-2 TRBV7-8 16
CASSVVGGGELFF TGTGCCAGCAGCGTGGTCGGAGGAGGGGAGCTGTTTTTT many - TRBJ2-2 TRBV9 13
CASSQEPLAGAREQYF TGTGCCAGCAGCCAAGAACCTCTAGCGGGAGCTCGAGAGCAGTACTTC - TRBD2 TRBJ2-7 TRBV4-2 16
CASSPGTALAEQYF TGTGCCAGCAGTCCAGGGACAGCCCTTGCCGAGCAGTACTTC - TRBD1 TRBJ2-7 TRBV28 14
CASSLGQSIYTEAFF TGCGCCAGCAGCTTGGGGCAGAGCATTTACACTGAAGCTTTCTTT many - TRBJ1-1 TRBV5-1 15
CASSRRQDEQYF TGTGCCAGCAGCCGAAGACAGGACGAGCAGTACTTC many - TRBJ2-7 TRBV11-2 12
CASSDRRGGLAGIDEQYF TGTGCCAGCAGTGACAGAAGGGGGGGACTAGCGGGAATTGACGAGCAGTACTTC - TRBD2 TRBJ2-7 TRBV6-1 18
CASSQAGSGNTIYF TGTGCCAGCAGCCAAGCAGGCTCTGGAAACACCATATATTTT many - TRBJ1-3 TRBV14 14
CASSFPGQGWETQYF TGTGCCAGCAGCTTCCCGGGACAGGGATGGGAGACCCAGTACTTC - TRBD1 TRBJ2-5 TRBV7-2 15
CASSPGQIYEQYF TGTGCCAGCAGCCCCGGACAGATCTACGAGCAGTACTTC many - TRBJ2-7 TRBV6-1 13
CASSLARGRAVGNQPQHF TGTGCCAGCAGCTTAGCGCGCGGGCGGGCAGTGGGGAACCAGCCCCAGCATTTT many - TRBJ1-5 TRBV7-2 18
CAVLATNTGELFF TGTGCCGTACTAGCGACGAACACCGGGGAGCTGTTTTTT - TRBD2 TRBJ2-2 TRBV24-1 13
CASSISPRLSTGELFF TGTGCCAGTAGTATTTCCCCGCGACTGTCGACCGGGGAGCTGTTTTTT - - TRBJ2-2 TRBV19 16
CASSRTSGTRTTQYF TGTGCCAGCAGTAGGACTAGCGGGACCAGGACAACCCAGTACTTC - TRBD2 TRBJ2-5 TRBV2 15
CASSAPGGGVNYGYTF TGTGCCAGCAGCGCGCCTGGAGGGGGCGTCAACTATGGCTACACCTTC - TRBD1 TRBJ1-2 TRBV7-9 16
CASSPRRAGVELWEQFF TGCGCCAGCAGCCCGAGGCGAGCGGGAGTGGAACTATGGGAGCAGTTCTTC - TRBD2 TRBJ2-1 TRBV5-1 17
CASSLNSRYEQYF TGTGCCAGCAGCTTGAATAGTCGCTACGAGCAGTACTTC few - TRBJ2-7 TRBV11-2 13
CASSSRSGLDEQYF TGTGCCAGCAGTTCCAGATCCGGCCTCGACGAGCAGTACTTC - - TRBJ2-7 TRBV28 14
CASSHRDRVTDTQYF TGTGCCAGCAGCCACCGGGACAGGGTCACAGATACGCAGTATTTT many TRBD1 TRBJ2-3 TRBV5-4 15
CASSFVGVRLDGYTF TGTGCCAGCAGTTTCGTAGGCGTTCGGCTCGATGGCTACACCTTC - - TRBJ1-2 TRBV6-1 15
CASSYARGANYGYTF TGTGCCAGCAGTTACGCGCGGGGAGCTAACTATGGCTACACCTTC few - TRBJ1-2 TRBV6-5 15
CASSQSPYRDNTGELFF TGCGCCAGCAGCCAAAGTCCATACAGGGACAACACCGGGGAGCTGTTTTTT - - TRBJ2-2 TRBV4-1 17
CASTSVGQETQYF TGTGCCAGCACTTCTGTCGGCCAAGAGACCCAGTACTTC - - TRBJ2-5 TRBV5-6 13
CASSGDRGHETQYF TGTGCCAGCAGTGGGGACAGGGGGCACGAGACCCAGTACTTC many TRBD1 TRBJ2-5 TRBV2 14
CASSPPLGTGADNEQFF TGTGCCAGCAGCCCGCCTCTGGGGACAGGAGCCGACAATGAGCAGTTCTTC - TRBD1 TRBJ2-1 TRBV14 17
CASSVSGLLTDTQYF TGTGCCAGCAGCGTGAGCGGCTTACTCACAGATACGCAGTATTTT few - TRBJ2-3 TRBV9 15
CASSSQLAGDTDTQYF TGTGCCAGCAGTTCCCAACTAGCGGGGGACACAGATACGCAGTATTTT few TRBD2 TRBJ2-3 TRBV6-2/TRBV6-3 16
CASSLKGEAGELFF TGTGCCAGCAGCTTAAAGGGGGAAGCCGGGGAGCTGTTTTTT many - TRBJ2-2 TRBV13 14
CASSIDDSFYGYTF TGTGCCAGTAGTATAGATGACAGCTTCTATGGCTACACCTTC - - TRBJ1-2 TRBV19 14
CASSSSNRGQRGYTF TGCGCCAGCAGCTCGTCAAACAGGGGGCAGCGGGGCTACACCTTC few TRBD1 TRBJ1-2 TRBV5-1 15
CASNPPLGQPQHF TGTGCCAGCAACCCCCCTCTAGGTCAGCCCCAGCATTTT many - TRBJ1-5 TRBV28 13
CASGPGLKGQGYNEQFF TGTGCCAGCGGGCCCGGATTAAAGGGACAGGGTTACAATGAGCAGTTCTTC many TRBD1 TRBJ2-1 TRBV11-2 17
CASSSRTANTGELFF TGTGCCAGCAGCTCCAGGACCGCGAACACCGGGGAGCTGTTTTTT many - TRBJ2-2 TRBV11-1 15
CAISPRDSNTEAFF TGTGCCATCAGTCCCCGGGACAGTAACACTGAAGCTTTCTTT many TRBD1 TRBJ1-1 TRBV10-3 14
CASSLQAGEQYF TGTGCCAGCAGCTTACAAGCAGGGGAGCAGTACTTC many - TRBJ2-7 TRBV7-9 12
CASSLPGTTSYEQYF TGCGCCAGCAGCCTCCCCGGGACTACCTCCTACGAGCAGTACTTC few TRBD2 TRBJ2-7 TRBV4-1 15
CASGPYGYTF TGTGCCAGCGGCCCTTATGGCTACACCTTC many - TRBJ1-2 TRBV12-3/TRBV12-4 10
CASNNYGYTF TGTGCCAGCAATAACTATGGCTACACCTTC few - TRBJ1-2 TRBV19 10
CSASGGGSGYEQYF TGCAGTGCTAGTGGGGGCGGGAGTGGTTACGAGCAGTACTTC many - TRBJ2-7 TRBV20-1 14
CASTGGALSGYTF TGTGCCAGCACAGGGGGCGCGTTAAGTGGCTACACCTTC - TRBD1 TRBJ1-2 TRBV2 13
CASSGMGSALGHEQYF TGTGCCAGCAGCGGCATGGGGTCCGCGTTAGGCCACGAGCAGTACTTC many - TRBJ2-7 TRBV7-9 16
CASSEVARWQGDEKLFF TGTGCCAGCAGTGAAGTGGCCCGGTGGCAGGGAGATGAAAAACTGTTTTTT many - TRBJ1-4 TRBV6-1 17